Listed below are T cell receptor beta chains from one sample, sequenced in a study of T cells in Graves' hyperthyroidism and ophthalmopathy. MiXCR was run by TCRdb on the multiplex PCR reads, yielding one entry per CDR3 protein. The sample contains a few hundred thousand distinct CDR3 sequences, around a sixth of which appear only once. What was sequenced was blood. Every receptor here comes from a woman aged 18-29 years with Graves' hyperthyroidism that later progressed to Graves' ophthalmopathy. CDR3s include the opening cysteine and the closing phenylalanine or tryptophan.

cdr3_aa: CASSYPTEDRVTGNQPQHF; v_call: TRBV6-5
cdr3_aa: CASSIGRGRYAGANVLTF; v_call: TRBV19
cdr3_aa: CASRGTGKSTEAFF; v_call: TRBV7-9
cdr3_aa: CSVDAGTDTQYF; v_call: TRBV29-1
cdr3_aa: CASSFGESYEQYF; v_call: TRBV7-6
cdr3_aa: CASSFRDRGNEKLFF; v_call: TRBV28
cdr3_aa: CASSFQGGETQYF; v_call: TRBV7-2
cdr3_aa: CASSRHPSNTEAFF; v_call: TRBV27
cdr3_aa: CSALTSGREIRTDTQYF; v_call: TRBV20-1
cdr3_aa: CASSLNDRGTQHF; v_call: TRBV11-2
cdr3_aa: CASRWAGGLTDTQYF; v_call: TRBV28
cdr3_aa: CASSEHVANTGELFF; v_call: TRBV6-1
cdr3_aa: CSVTPFRGSISYGYTF; v_call: TRBV29-1
cdr3_aa: CASREALGNSSLHF; v_call: TRBV6-1
cdr3_aa: CSQRGEGGTDTQYF; v_call: TRBV29-1
cdr3_aa: CASSLGLADPQETQYF; v_call: TRBV7-9
cdr3_aa: CASSYSPPEYNSPLHF; v_call: TRBV6-2/TRBV6-3
cdr3_aa: CASSTVWGAIDEQYF; v_call: TRBV27
cdr3_aa: CATSPIDGTTDTQYF; v_call: TRBV24-1
cdr3_aa: CASSLDRDTDTQYF; v_call: TRBV27
cdr3_aa: CSATGTGSDGYTF; v_call: TRBV20-1
cdr3_aa: CATSRERGQPDTQYF; v_call: TRBV15
cdr3_aa: CASSLGTAVNSPLHF; v_call: TRBV7-2
cdr3_aa: CASRGLAVTDTQYF; v_call: TRBV4-1
cdr3_aa: CACSLAGLRSYNEQFF; v_call: TRBV30
cdr3_aa: CASSDTDTIEAFF; v_call: TRBV25-1
cdr3_aa: CASSPGTGWTDTQYF; v_call: TRBV5-1
cdr3_aa: CATAQSSYEQYF; v_call: TRBV19
cdr3_aa: CATMTGGAEAFF; v_call: TRBV28
cdr3_aa: CASSATGTSYEQYF; v_call: TRBV27
cdr3_aa: CASSPGTGVYETQYF; v_call: TRBV11-1
cdr3_aa: CASSPTGGREKLFF; v_call: TRBV18
cdr3_aa: CASSYEGALTYEQYF; v_call: TRBV6-2/TRBV6-3
cdr3_aa: CASSPRPVWRAPGTDTQYF; v_call: TRBV3-1
cdr3_aa: CASSQIATGGKDTQYF; v_call: TRBV16
cdr3_aa: CASSLLAESSYNEQFF; v_call: TRBV27
cdr3_aa: CASSPQGPMNTEAFF; v_call: TRBV28
cdr3_aa: CASSLNSDRGQYEQYF; v_call: TRBV19
cdr3_aa: CASKTGRTGELFF; v_call: TRBV6-2/TRBV6-3
cdr3_aa: CASSQDCPTRWCGPYEQFF; v_call: TRBV3-2
cdr3_aa: CSAMTGGAYEQYF; v_call: TRBV20-1
cdr3_aa: CASSVRGGNEKLFF; v_call: TRBV7-8
cdr3_aa: CATSDPDRGENTGELFF; v_call: TRBV24-1
cdr3_aa: CSAQTSGRAGTGELFF; v_call: TRBV20-1
cdr3_aa: CASSQVTGTSYEQYF; v_call: TRBV14
cdr3_aa: CAWDAGLGNEKLFF; v_call: TRBV30
cdr3_aa: CSARGDGGANVLTF; v_call: TRBV20-1
cdr3_aa: CSAFDLAGGPREQYF; v_call: TRBV20-1
cdr3_aa: CASSFRRTVGKLFF; v_call: TRBV28
cdr3_aa: CASRRLREQFF; v_call: TRBV2
cdr3_aa: CASSLFLGGRKVYEQYF; v_call: TRBV7-2
cdr3_aa: CSTRDWTLNTGELFF; v_call: TRBV20-1
cdr3_aa: CASSQLGLAVYEQYF; v_call: TRBV4-1